This record looks at one TCR beta chain sequence and its context. Its antigen is unidentified. The source of the sample is a study of shared clonotypes between healthy human individuals. General study findings and limits: Measured sharing among donors was expected to vary with sequencing depth. In contrast to clonotypes shared by all four donors, non-shared clonotypes had lower generation probabilities. Sorted-subset samples were not fully sequenced, rarefaction indicated.

CDR1 and CDR2 from the germline V gene are SGHRS and YFSETQ. This CDR3 spans 17 amino acids. J gave up 0 bases and V 0 bases, and 4 bases lay outside the gene matches. The assay ran at deep level. Sequenced by immunoSEQ multiplex PCR; TCRdb stores in-frame clones only, minus some. The sample lists roughly 2.5 million clones, around 94% occurring once. This receptor was obtained from a young man in good health. The source material was naive CD4+ T cells sorted from blood. Subset indicated: CD45RA+ positively selected. The rearrangement links TRBV5-1 to TRBJ2-3; 10 positions match TRBD2. This chain's CDR3 is CASSLVTSGYSTDTQYF. In nucleotides, the CDR3 is TGCGCCAGCAGCTTGGTGACTAGCGGGTATAGCACAGATACGCAGTATTTT.